These 18 T cell receptor beta chains share one sample of origin, sequenced in a study of T-cell reconstitution after alpha-beta-depleted transplantation in children. TCRbeta library construction was performed incorporating unique molecular identifiers. TCRdb fed the PCR reads into MiXCR, producing one record per CDR3 protein. There are about 870,000 distinct CDR3 sequences in the sample; approximately 15% occur only once, and 5% lies in the top ten. This sample comprised PBMCs, mostly from graft donor cells, obtained 360 days after TCRalphabeta/CD19-depleted stem cell transplant. These receptors were taken from a male patient between 5 and 17 years old who had a stem cell transplant for acute lymphoblastic leukemia, so the T cells may come from the graft donor.

This clonotype was picked up a small number of times. The chain has TRBV7-9 and TRBJ1-1, with TRBD1 identical over 9 bases. Germline V CDR1 and CDR2: SEHNR, FQNEAQ (reference sequence). The CDR3 is 16 amino acids. After removal of 8 bases from V and 3 bases from J, the junction contained 13 bases not matched to a gene. The DNA for the CDR3 is TGTGCCAGCCCCCGGGACAGGGATCAGTTGGACACTGAAGCTTTCTTT. It encodes CASPRDRDQLDTEAFF.

This sequence joins TRBV18 and TRBJ2-4; maybe TRBD2 (6 bases). The V gene's germline CDR1 is KGHSH and CDR2 LQKENI. The V end was cut by 0 bases, the J end by 3 bases, with 15 bases between. The CDR3 consists of 17 residues. The CDR3 here is CASSPPGRKRDKNIQYF. The CDR3 DNA is TGTGCCAGCTCACCACCAGGGAGGAAGAGAGACAAAAACATTCAGTACTTC.

This clonotype was observed many times. The J gene is TRBJ2-1, the V gene TRBV7-9; D call uncertain. The CDR3 spans 12 residues. Germline CDR1 reads SEHNR; CDR2 reads FQNEAQ (reference sequence). Trimming took off 6 bases at V and 10 bases at J, with 13 bases between the two ends. The CDR3 loop reads CASSYPGLEQFF. DNA of the CDR3: TGTGCCAGCAGTTATCCGGGCCTCGAGCAGTTCTTC.

This clonotype has just a few counts. This chain joins TRBV4-1 and TRBJ2-7, with D perhaps being TRBD1 or TRBD2 (6 bases each). The V end lost 6 bases, the J end lost 4 bases, and 22 bases lay between the germline ends. The CDR3 loop spans 16 amino acids. CDR1 MGHRA and CDR2 YSYEKL come from the germline V gene. The CDR3 is CASSPNMIRGVYEQYF. DNA of the CDR3: TGCGCCAGCAGTCCTAATATGATTAGGGGGGTTTACGAGCAGTACTTC.

The chain joins TRBV30 to TRBJ2-7, with TRBD1 matching over 8 bases. V shed 2 bases, J shed 3 bases, and the junction held 3 bases outside the gene matches. The CDR3 loop spans 13 amino acids. CDR1 and CDR2 from the germline V gene are GTSNPN and SVGIG (reference sequence). The CDR3 is CAWSPGTGYEQYF. CDR3 in DNA: TGTGCCTGGAGTCCCGGGACAGGCTACGAGCAGTACTTC.

This clonotype was counted between two and nine times. The chain recombines TRBV4-1 with TRBJ1-4; no firm D call. The V end was cut by 0 bases, the J end by 5 bases, with 13 bases between. Germline CDR1 reads MGHRA; CDR2 reads YSYEKL. This CDR3 has 16 residues. The CDR3 DNA follows: TGCGCCAGCAGCCAAGATGGGCAGCCCATAAATGAAAAACTGTTTTTT. It specifies CASSQDGQPINEKLFF.

This clonotype has only a few counts. The chain carries TRBV29-1 and TRBJ1-2; 8 nucleotides line up with TRBD1. The CDR3 sequence is 16 residues long. CDR1 and CDR2 (germline): SQVTM, ANQGSEA. V shed 7 bases, J shed 7 bases, and the junction held 20 bases outside the gene matches. CDR3 coding DNA: TGCAGCGCAACGGACAGGGCCATTGATATTAGTTTTGGCTACACCTTC. This translates into CSATDRAIDISFGYTF.

This clonotype showed up many times. J is TRBJ1-1 and V is TRBV10-1; D perhaps matches TRBD1 (5 bases). The CDR3 is 13 amino acids. Trimming pared 6 bases from V and 3 bases from J, leaving 11 bases between. Germline V CDR1 and CDR2: WNHNN, SYGVQD (reference sequence). CDR3 sequence: CASRAGRYTEAFF. CDR3 sequence (DNA): TGCGCCAGCAGGGCAGGGCGCTACACTGAAGCTTTCTTT.

The rearrangement links TRBV7-3 to TRBJ2-1, with D perhaps assigned TRBD1 or TRBD2 (5 bases each). There are 17 residues in the CDR3. Per germline, CDR1 SGHTA and CDR2 FQGTGA. V lost 5 bases and J lost 8, with 25 bases in between. The CDR3 here is CASSMKLDPRGRDEQFF. The CDR3 DNA reads TGTGCCAGCAGCATGAAATTGGATCCAAGGGGACGCGATGAGCAGTTCTTC.

This clonotype was detected only a few times. This chain uses TRBV12-3 or TRBV12-4 with TRBJ2-3, with 7 positions matching TRBD2. V lost 3 bases and J lost 1; bases outside the gene matches: 4. The CDR3 loop spans 15 amino acids. The chain's CDR3 is CASSLSGTGTDTQYF. In nucleotides, the CDR3 is TGTGCCAGCAGTTTGAGCGGGACGGGCACAGATACGCAGTATTTT.

Many counts were recorded for this clonotype. The V call is TRBV21-1, the J call TRBJ1-5; the table gives TRBD1 as D, unverified against the DNA. TRBV21-1 is a documented pseudogene. This CDR3 is built from 16 residues. The CDR3 DNA is TGTGCCAGCAAGAGAGGGGGTAAATCATCGAAATCGCCCCAGCATTTT. It translates to CASKRGGKSSKSPQHF.

This clonotype was observed a few times. V and J are TRBV21-1 and TRBJ2-2; TRBD1, the table's D call, lacks a check against the DNA. TRBV21-1 is tagged as a pseudogene. The CDR3 loop spans 16 amino acids. CDR3 loop: CASSKVAVRGTGELFF. CDR3 bases: TGTGCCAGCAGCAAAGTTGCGGTCCGGGGGACCGGGGAGCTGTTTTTT.

V gene TRBV20-1 combines with J gene TRBJ1-2, with TRBD1 matching 9 bases. This CDR3 has 14 residues. Germline lookup yields CDR1 DFQATT and CDR2 SNEGSKA (reference sequence). After removal of 5 bases from V and 4 bases from J, the junction contained 8 bases not matched to a gene. The CDR3 region is CSAPGQGRSYGYTF. DNA for the CDR3: TGCAGTGCTCCCGGACAGGGGAGGAGCTATGGCTACACCTTC.

This clonotype was counted a few times. The chain couples TRBV7-3 to TRBJ2-1, with a weak D call TRBD2 (6 bases). The CDR3 runs to 15 residues. Germline CDR1 and CDR2: SGHTA and FQGTGA. Trimming cost V 1 base and J 3 bases, with 10 bases left between them. The CDR3 loop is CASSLRGLDYNEQFF. CDR3 sequence (DNA): TGTGCCAGCAGCTTAAGGGGACTGGACTACAATGAGCAGTTCTTC.

J is TRBJ2-1 and V is TRBV19; 11 bases map to TRBD1. With 1 base clipped from V and 8 bases from J, the junction kept 7 bases outside the gene matches. The germline gives CDR1 LNHDA, CDR2 SQIVND (reference sequence). CDR3 length equals 16 residues. DNA for the CDR3: TGTGCCAGTAGTATAGCCCGGGACAGGGGGGGAGATGAGCAGTTCTTC. It specifies CASSIARDRGGDEQFF.

The chain combines TRBV7-6 with TRBJ2-3, with a tentative D call TRBD1 (6 bases). This CDR3 spans 15 amino acids. V lost 5 bases to trimming and J lost 0 bases, with 12 bases between them. The germline V gene encodes CDR1 SGHVS and CDR2 FNYEAQ. The CDR3 region has the DNA TGTGCCAGCAGCACCCGGACAGATAGCACAGATACGCAGTATTTT. Translation gives CASSTRTDSTDTQYF.

DNA of the CDR3: TGTGCCAGCAGCCGGACTAGGATCTGGGGGGCGCAGTATTTT. Protein: CASSRTRIWGAQYF. The rearrangement joins TRBV3-1 to TRBJ2-3, with TRBD2 matching 7 bases. In germline, CDR1 is LGHDT, CDR2 YNNKEL (reference sequence). The CDR3 has 14 residues. Losses at the gene ends were 4 bases for V and 10 bases for J; bases not matched to a gene: 11.

This clonotype came up a few times. J is TRBJ2-3 and V is TRBV5-1, with D possibly TRBD2 on 6 matching bases. CDR1 is SGHRS, CDR2 YFSETQ, per germline. The CDR3 spans 14 residues. V lost 5 bases, J lost 1 base, and 11 bases lay in between. In DNA form, the CDR3 reads TGCGCCAGCAGTGGCGGGATCCGCACAGATACGCAGTATTTT. This translates into CASSGGIRTDTQYF.